This entry lists 12 T cell receptor beta chains sequenced from one sample in a study of T cell responses to AZD1222 COVID-19 vaccine. Clones were sequenced by immunoSEQ multiplex PCR, and TCRdb holds only the in-frame ones, with some missing. The sample lists 90,000 to 130,000 clones, roughly 80% occurring once. Sequencing was performed on peripheral blood, taken on day 0 of AZD1222 vaccination. The receptor set was obtained from an adult in good health.

With regard to this clone: An end of the junction differs from the germline gene, which may be a read error. The chain joins TRBV9 to TRBJ1-3; D is undetermined. Germline V lookup: CDR1 SGDLS, CDR2 YYNGEE. This CDR3 spans 15 amino acids. CDR3 DNA: TGTGCCAGCAGGGTAGGCGGCGGTCACGGAAACACCATATATTTT. Protein sequence: CASRVGGGHGNTIYF.

The chain couples TRBV12-3 or TRBV12-4 to TRBJ2-7; D is unclear. The length of the CDR3 is 11 residues. Trimming stripped 6 bases from V and 3 bases from J, with 6 bases between. The CDR3 sequence: CASSLYYEQYF. CDR3 nucleotides: TGTGCCAGCAGCCTCTACTACGAGCAGTACTTC.

This chain connects TRBV18 to TRBJ1-6; D remains unclear. Germline loops: CDR1 KGHSH, CDR2 LQKENI. Between the trimmed V and J ends, which lost 1 base and 5 bases, there was a span of 9 bases. The CDR3 spans 15 residues. The CDR3: CASSPRSGDNSPLHF. The DNA for the CDR3 is TGTGCCAGCTCACCACGATCGGGCGATAATTCACCCCTCCACTTT.

The gene calls are TRBV4-2 and TRBJ1-4, with TRBD1 identical over 8 bases. In germline, CDR1 is LGHNA, CDR2 YNFKEQ. The CDR3 contains 15 residues. Trimming at V came to 1 base and at J to 5 bases, leaving 3 bases not matched to a gene. The CDR3 spells CASSQAGTGNEKLFF. In DNA, the CDR3 is TGTGCCAGCAGCCAAGCCGGGACAGGCAATGAAAAACTGTTTTTT.

The CDR3 DNA follows: TGTGCCAGCAGTCCAGGACAGGGAACGACCCAGTACTTC. Its translation is CASSPGQGTTQYF. This chain joins TRBV6-4 and TRBJ2-5; 8 nucleotides line up with TRBD1. V lost 5 bases and J lost 7; bases outside the gene matches: 6. The CDR3 covers 13 residues. From germline, CDR1 is MRHNA and CDR2 SNTAGT.

The rearrangement uses TRBV11-3 and TRBJ2-1; 9 nucleotides align to TRBD2. Germline trimming cut 6 bases from V and 1 base from J; bases unmatched to any gene: 13. This CDR3 comprises 18 residues. Germline V gene lookup returns CDR1 SGHNT and CDR2 YENEEA. The CDR3 nucleotides read TGTGCCAGCAGTCCGGTGAGCGGGGGGTCCACGTCCTACAATGAGCAGTTCTTC. It specifies CASSPVSGGSTSYNEQFF.

The chain employs TRBV7-9 and TRBJ1-1, with TRBD1 as a possible D gene (5 bases). The CDR3 totals 13 residues. The V end was cut by 1 base, the J end by 8 bases, with 11 bases between. CDR1 and CDR2 (germline): SEHNR, FQNEAQ (reference sequence). The CDR3 sequence is CASSLERRGEAFF. Written as DNA, the CDR3 is TGTGCCAGCAGCTTAGAGCGGAGGGGAGAAGCTTTCTTT.

The chain combines TRBV7-8 with TRBJ1-6; TRBD1 might be the D (6 bases). V was trimmed by 2 bases and J by 8 bases, leaving 13 bases between them. The CDR3 consists of 15 residues. CDR1 and CDR2 (germline): SGHVS, FQNEAQ. CDR3 residues: CASSLNLQGDSPLHF. The CDR3, as DNA: TGTGCCAGCAGCTTAAATCTACAGGGAGATTCACCCCTCCACTTT.

The chain's CDR3 is CASSPADRGDTIYF. The CDR3 DNA is TGCGCCAGCAGCCCGGCGGACAGGGGGGACACCATATATTTT. V gene TRBV5-1 combines with J gene TRBJ1-3, with TRBD1 identical over 10 bases. The CDR3 consists of 14 residues. V lost 4 bases, J lost 8 bases, and 6 bases stayed unmatched. The germline gives CDR1 SGHRS, CDR2 YFSETQ.

V usage is TRBV5-1 and J usage is TRBJ2-1; D remains unclear. Per the germline V gene, CDR1 is SGHRS and CDR2 is YFSETQ. V lost 0 bases and J 10 bases, leaving 8 bases between the germline ends. This CDR3 has 12 amino acids. The CDR3 loop reads CASSLVIYEQFF. The DNA of the CDR3 is TGCGCCAGCAGCTTGGTTATCTACGAGCAGTTCTTC. The whole variable domain, filled in from reference TRBV5-1 and TRBJ2-1, reads KAGVTQTPRYLIKTRGQQVTLSCSPISGHRSVSWYQQTPGQGLQFLFEYFSETQRNKGNFPGRFSGRQFSNSRSEMNVSTLELGDSALYLCASSLVIYEQFFGPGTRLTVL.

The J gene is TRBJ2-7, the V gene TRBV19, with D possibly matching TRBD2 (6 bases). The CDR3 is made up of 14 amino acids. Germline assignment: CDR1 LNHDA and CDR2 SQIVND (reference sequence). V gave up 3 bases and J gave up 4 bases, with 13 bases separating them. In DNA, the CDR3 is TGTGCCAGTAGTATCTCCCCCGGGACTTACGAGCAGTACTTC. Translating gives CASSISPGTYEQYF.

The chain uses TRBV2 and TRBJ2-7; 13 bases agree with TRBD2. Germline V gene sequence: CDR1 SNHLY, CDR2 FYNNEI. This CDR3 spans 14 amino acids. After removal of 6 bases from V and 6 bases from J, the junction contained 5 bases not matched to a gene. The CDR3 nucleotides read TGTGCCAGCAGGGGGACTAGCGGGAAGCTCGAGCAGTACTTC. Protein product: CASRGTSGKLEQYF. The full variable domain, its missing parts supplied by reference TRBV2 and TRBJ2-7, is EPEVTQTPSHQVTQMGQEVILRCVPISNHLYFYWYRQILGQKVEFLVSFYNNEISEKSEIFDDQFSVERPDGSNFTLKIRSTKLEDSAMYFCASRGTSGKLEQYFGPGTRLTVT.